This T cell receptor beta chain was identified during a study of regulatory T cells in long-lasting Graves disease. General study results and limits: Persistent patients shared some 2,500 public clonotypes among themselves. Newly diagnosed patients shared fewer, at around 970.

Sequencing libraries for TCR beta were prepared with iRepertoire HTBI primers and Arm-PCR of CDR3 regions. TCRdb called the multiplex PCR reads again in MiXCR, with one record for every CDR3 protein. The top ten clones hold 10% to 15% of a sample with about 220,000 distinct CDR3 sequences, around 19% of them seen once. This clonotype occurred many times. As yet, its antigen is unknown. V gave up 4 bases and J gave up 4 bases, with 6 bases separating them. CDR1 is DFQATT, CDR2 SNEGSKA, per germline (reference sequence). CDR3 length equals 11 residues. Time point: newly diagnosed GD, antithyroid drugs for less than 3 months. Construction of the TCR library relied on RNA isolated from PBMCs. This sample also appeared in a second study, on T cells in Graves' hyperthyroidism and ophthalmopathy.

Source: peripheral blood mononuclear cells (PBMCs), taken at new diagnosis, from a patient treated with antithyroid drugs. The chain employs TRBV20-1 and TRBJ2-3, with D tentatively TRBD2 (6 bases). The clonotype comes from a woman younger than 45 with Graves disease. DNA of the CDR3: TGCAGTGCTACTAGCGCAGATACGCAGTATTTT. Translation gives CSATSADTQYF.